This T cell receptor (beta chain) was retrieved from a study of T cell repertoires in cytomegalovirus infection (dated by TCRdb to the late 2010s). In terms of the full investigation: Donor HLA type was relevant to the analysis, as public TCR beta signatures indicated carriage of CMV infection together with the matching HLA type.

CDR1 and CDR2 were assigned from the germline V gene (reference sequence) as LNHNV and YYDKDF. Cut back by 0 bases and 5 bases, the V and J ends lie 10 bases apart. The CDR3 measures 14 amino acids from cysteine to phenylalanine. Only the CDR3 part of the read is kept: 42 bases, read in frame from the first base. This clonotype came up many times. This receptor's antigen is unknown. Within one base of it there is no much larger clone, and no base qualities were kept. The instrument was an Illumina HiSeq 1500. TCRdb reran the public reads through fastp at Q25 and MiXCR, keeping productive beta chains. When rows share a CDR3 protein, they turn into one entry using the most common DNA and genes. In all, the sample holds roughly 130,000 distinct CDR3 sequences, and approximately 8.8% of those were seen once. The top ten constitute 10% of the sample. General findings and caveats noted by the study authors: In the ex vivo response, HLA-C-restricted CMV-specific TCR beta clonotypes were dominant, and in two of eight donors the single most frequent clonotype came from this HLA-C-restricted group. In both this cohort and an independent roughly 350-donor cohort, the cumulative frequency of public TCR beta family members distinguished carriers of CMV infection plus the relevant HLA type.

Sequenced sample: PBMCs. In this chain, TRBV15 is recombined with TRBJ1-1, with the D segment identity uncertain. The sequence was collected from a human donor in good health (CMV status not recorded). Some clones in this sample may be carry-over from other donors' samples. The CDR3 region: CATSREGIITEAFF. In nucleotides, the sequence is TGTGCCACCAGCAGAGAGGGGATTATAACTGAAGCTTTCTTT.